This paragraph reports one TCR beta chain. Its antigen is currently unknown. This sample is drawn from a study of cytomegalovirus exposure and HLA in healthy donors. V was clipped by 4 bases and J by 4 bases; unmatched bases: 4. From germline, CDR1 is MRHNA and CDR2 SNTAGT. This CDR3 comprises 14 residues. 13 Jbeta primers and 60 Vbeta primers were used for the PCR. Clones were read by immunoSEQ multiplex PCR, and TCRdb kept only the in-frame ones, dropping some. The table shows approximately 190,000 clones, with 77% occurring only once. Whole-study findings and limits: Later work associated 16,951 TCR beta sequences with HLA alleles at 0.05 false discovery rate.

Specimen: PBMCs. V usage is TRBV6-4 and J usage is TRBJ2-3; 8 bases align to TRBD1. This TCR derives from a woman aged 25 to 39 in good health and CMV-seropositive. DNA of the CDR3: TGTGCCAGCAGTGGGACAGGGACTTCAGATACGCAGTATTTT. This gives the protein CASSGTGTSDTQYF.